This section outlines one TCR beta chain sequence together with its context. Its antigen remains unknown. This entry is derived from a study of shared clonotypes between healthy human individuals. Study details: The cohort had two women and a few men, ages 18 to 49. The study, taken as a whole, reports: A generally larger estimated richness was seen in naive subsets than in memory subsets.

The data were produced by immunoSEQ multiplex PCR, yet TCRdb's version contains in-frame clones alone and is incomplete. The table lists more than 500,000 clones, about 96% of them singletons. There are 15 residues in the CDR3. The germline CDR1 and CDR2 sequences are WNHNN and SYGVQD (reference sequence). Trimming left V 7 bases short and J 0 bases short, with 12 bases between. The clonotype originates from a young woman in good health. The sequencing sample was made of naive CD4+ T cells sorted from blood. Subset denoted: CD45RA+ positively selected. This chain joins TRBV10-1 and TRBJ1-4; D call uncertain. CDR3 nucleotide sequence: TGCGCCAGCACAGTGTCAGAGGCAACTAATGAAAAACTGTTTTTT. Amino acid sequence: CASTVSEATNEKLFF.